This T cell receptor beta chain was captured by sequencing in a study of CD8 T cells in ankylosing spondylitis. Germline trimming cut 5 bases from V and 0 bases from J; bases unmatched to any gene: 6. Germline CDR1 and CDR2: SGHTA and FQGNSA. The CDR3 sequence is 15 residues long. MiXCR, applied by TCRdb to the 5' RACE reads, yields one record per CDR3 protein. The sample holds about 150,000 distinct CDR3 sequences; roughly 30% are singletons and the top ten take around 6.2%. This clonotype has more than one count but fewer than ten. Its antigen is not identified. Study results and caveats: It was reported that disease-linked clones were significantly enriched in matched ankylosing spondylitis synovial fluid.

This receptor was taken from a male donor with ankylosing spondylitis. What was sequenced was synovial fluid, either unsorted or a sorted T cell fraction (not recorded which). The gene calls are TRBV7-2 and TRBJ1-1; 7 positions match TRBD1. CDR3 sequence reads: CASSPQTGLNTEAFF. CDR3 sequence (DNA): TGTGCCAGCAGCCCACAGACAGGGCTGAACACTGAAGCTTTCTTT. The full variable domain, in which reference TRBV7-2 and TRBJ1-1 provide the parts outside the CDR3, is GAGVSQSPSNKVTEKGKDVELRCDPISGHTALYWYRQSLGQGLEFLIYFQGNSAPDKSGLPSDRFSAERTGGSVSTLTIQRTQQEDSAVYLCASSPQTGLNTEAFFGQGTRLTVV.